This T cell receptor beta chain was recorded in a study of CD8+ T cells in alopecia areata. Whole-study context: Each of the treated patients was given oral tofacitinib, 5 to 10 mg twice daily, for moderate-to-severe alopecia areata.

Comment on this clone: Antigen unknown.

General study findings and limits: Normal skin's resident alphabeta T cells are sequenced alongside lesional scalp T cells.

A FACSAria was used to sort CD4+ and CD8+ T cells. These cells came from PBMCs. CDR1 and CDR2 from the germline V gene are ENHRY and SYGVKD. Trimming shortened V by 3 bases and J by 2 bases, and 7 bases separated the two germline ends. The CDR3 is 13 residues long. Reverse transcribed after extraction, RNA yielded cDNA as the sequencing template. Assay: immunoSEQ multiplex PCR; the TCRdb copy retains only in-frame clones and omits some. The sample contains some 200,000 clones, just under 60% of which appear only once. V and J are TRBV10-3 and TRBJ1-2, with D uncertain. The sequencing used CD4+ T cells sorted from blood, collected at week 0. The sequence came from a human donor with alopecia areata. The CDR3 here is CAISDVLNYGYTF. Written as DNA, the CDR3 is TGTGCCATCAGTGATGTGTTGAACTATGGCTACACCTTC.